This TCR beta chain was sequenced for a study of technical replicates of blood from a few donors. Data came from immunoSEQ multiplex PCR; TCRdb stores just in-frame clones and leaves some out. The sample yields under 85,000 clones, nearly 95% seen once. The CDR3 consists of 16 residues. Germline CDR1 and CDR2: ENHRY and SYGVKD. The V end was cut by 0 bases, the J end by 0 bases, with 12 bases between. The sample taken for sequencing was T cells isolated from PBMCs. The origin of this receptor is a human donor in good health. The V gene is TRBV10-3, the J gene TRBJ2-7, with D perhaps TRBD1 (5 bases). Here the CDR3 reads CAISESRQLLSYEQYF. The CDR3 nucleotides read TGTGCCATCAGTGAGTCTCGACAGCTCCTCTCCTACGAGCAGTACTTC.